This TCR beta chain is drawn from a study of vaccination and CD4 T cells after COVID-19. Study context: The authors gave control cultures a CEFX pool, an HIV-1 Nef pool, or no peptide.

As regards this clonotype: The antigen remains unidentified.

V gave up 7 bases and J gave up 4 bases; unmatched junction bases: 2. Germline CDR1 reads MDHEN; CDR2 reads SYDVKM. The CDR3 has 12 residues. Oncomine TCR Beta short-read sequencing was applied to DNA from cultured CD4+ T cells. TCRdb ran MiXCR on the PCR reads and lists one entry per CDR3 protein. Counted here are 10,000 or so distinct CDR3 sequences, approximately 59% occurring once; the ten biggest clones make up around 13%. Noted treatment: roughly 11-day PBMC culture with coronavirus spike peptide pools or control peptides (ViraFEST assay). T cells were expanded with peptide pools, and expanded clonotypes were identified by TCR sequencing. PBMCs, plated at some 1.8 million per well, were grown in the presence of around 10 IU/ml IL-2 and approximately 9 ug/ml peptide pools.

This clonotype was sampled from a human donor who had recovered from COVID-19. The sequenced sample was CD4+ T cells from blood, cultured in vitro. The chain recombines TRBV28 with TRBJ1-2; 8 nucleotides agree with TRBD1. In DNA, the CDR3 is TGTGCCAGCACCGGACAGGGCTATGGCTACACCTTC. Amino acid sequence: CASTGQGYGYTF.